Listed below are T cell receptor beta chains from one sample, sequenced in a study of siplizumab effects on memory and regulatory T cells. Profiled with immunoSEQ multiplex PCR; TCRdb holds only in-frame clones, not every one. The table includes tens of thousands of clones, just over 90% detected once. Sequencing was performed on CD8+ T cells sorted from blood. Source of these receptors: a human donor in good health. The conserved cysteine and the conserved F or W are not part of the CDR3 here. A D gene is named only where the DNA matches it firmly.

d_gene: -
j_gene: TRBJ1-4
v_gene: TRBV30
CDR3aa: AWSVGGEKLF

d_gene: -
j_gene: TRBJ2-5
v_gene: TRBV6-5
CDR3aa: ASSYSNRGVQETQY

d_gene: -
j_gene: TRBJ1-1
v_gene: TRBV5-1
CDR3aa: ASSLVVVADGNTEAF

d_gene: TRBD2
j_gene: TRBJ2-7
v_gene: TRBV11-2
CDR3aa: ASSLGAGGTYEQY

d_gene: -
j_gene: TRBJ2-7
v_gene: TRBV5-1
CDR3aa: ASSLEASSGLIYEQY

d_gene: TRBD2
j_gene: TRBJ2-1
v_gene: TRBV28
CDR3aa: ASNRVPSGTNEQF

d_gene: -
j_gene: TRBJ1-5
v_gene: TRBV5-1
CDR3aa: ASSLGSGQPQH

d_gene: TRBD1
j_gene: TRBJ2-3
v_gene: TRBV14
CDR3aa: ASSPFFTGAPFTDTQY

d_gene: -
j_gene: TRBJ2-3
v_gene: TRBV4-1
CDR3aa: ASSPDSGGDTQY

d_gene: -
j_gene: TRBJ2-7
v_gene: TRBV7-9
CDR3aa: ASSPISSGNNEQY

d_gene: TRBD2
j_gene: TRBJ2-1
v_gene: TRBV2
CDR3aa: ASSATSGRNEQF

d_gene: -
j_gene: TRBJ2-1
v_gene: TRBV4-3
CDR3aa: ASSQRDSQSSYNEQF

d_gene: TRBD2
j_gene: TRBJ2-3
v_gene: TRBV7-7
CDR3aa: ASSLEAGGKSTQY

d_gene: -
j_gene: TRBJ1-2
v_gene: TRBV11-3
CDR3aa: ASSSTGTPDGYT

d_gene: TRBD2
j_gene: TRBJ2-1
v_gene: TRBV19
CDR3aa: ASKPSGRYNEQF

d_gene: TRBD2
j_gene: TRBJ2-2
v_gene: TRBV9
CDR3aa: ASSPQLLAGGYTGELF

d_gene: -
j_gene: TRBJ2-3
v_gene: TRBV12-5
CDR3aa: ASGFGGSTDTQY

d_gene: -
j_gene: TRBJ1-1
v_gene: TRBV20-1
CDR3aa: SAKEDTEAF

d_gene: -
j_gene: TRBJ2-7
v_gene: TRBV4-3
CDR3aa: ASSSGLPGYEQY

d_gene: TRBD1
j_gene: TRBJ2-4
v_gene: TRBV6-1
CDR3aa: ASSEEWTGDKNIQY

d_gene: TRBD2
j_gene: TRBJ2-1
v_gene: TRBV6-5
CDR3aa: ASSSGRANEQF

d_gene: TRBD1
j_gene: TRBJ2-6
v_gene: TRBV9
CDR3aa: ASSQLGTGGSGANVLT

d_gene: -
j_gene: TRBJ2-3
v_gene: TRBV4-3
CDR3aa: ASSQDGADTDTQY

d_gene: TRBD1
j_gene: TRBJ1-2
v_gene: TRBV29-1
CDR3aa: SVPGTGVGYT

d_gene: TRBD1
j_gene: TRBJ2-1
v_gene: TRBV6-4
CDR3aa: ASSERQGLYNEQF

d_gene: -
j_gene: TRBJ2-2
v_gene: TRBV27
CDR3aa: ASSLSTSNTGELF

d_gene: TRBD1
j_gene: TRBJ2-5
v_gene: TRBV9
CDR3aa: ASSGGTGGETQY

d_gene: TRBD2
j_gene: TRBJ2-7
v_gene: TRBV9
CDR3aa: ASSKTSGRDEQY

d_gene: -
j_gene: TRBJ1-2
v_gene: TRBV4-1
CDR3aa: ASSQTEYYGYT

d_gene: TRBD2
j_gene: TRBJ2-2
v_gene: TRBV29-1
CDR3aa: SVVLAGVTGELF

d_gene: TRBD2
j_gene: TRBJ2-7
v_gene: TRBV4-1
CDR3aa: ASSHPFGASGSYEQY

d_gene: -
j_gene: TRBJ2-7
v_gene: TRBV5-6
CDR3aa: ASSPRTYEQY

d_gene: -
j_gene: TRBJ2-5
v_gene: TRBV4-3
CDR3aa: ASSTPSLQY

d_gene: TRBD2
j_gene: TRBJ2-2
v_gene: TRBV4-1
CDR3aa: ASSSGLAGFTGELF

d_gene: -
j_gene: TRBJ2-7
v_gene: TRBV27
CDR3aa: ASSATEGYEQY

d_gene: TRBD1
j_gene: TRBJ2-4
v_gene: TRBV28
CDR3aa: ASSSTGTGSPYNIQY

d_gene: -
j_gene: TRBJ2-1
v_gene: TRBV6-6
CDR3aa: ASTATVEQF

d_gene: TRBD1
j_gene: TRBJ2-1
v_gene: TRBV19
CDR3aa: ASSIGTANYNEQF

d_gene: -
j_gene: TRBJ2-5
v_gene: TRBV19
CDR3aa: ASVGPRRETQY

d_gene: -
j_gene: TRBJ2-2
v_gene: TRBV12-5
CDR3aa: ASGLLDGSGELF

d_gene: -
j_gene: TRBJ2-7
v_gene: TRBV21-1
CDR3aa: ASSKEKETVSFLTYEQY

d_gene: TRBD2
j_gene: TRBJ2-2
v_gene: TRBV9
CDR3aa: ASTRLAGENTGELF

d_gene: TRBD1
j_gene: TRBJ1-2
v_gene: TRBV7-3
CDR3aa: ASSLDWTGDGYT

d_gene: -
j_gene: TRBJ2-4
v_gene: TRBV19
CDR3aa: ASSIAGLRKNIQY

d_gene: TRBD2
j_gene: TRBJ2-2
v_gene: TRBV27
CDR3aa: ASSLSSSGRAGELF

d_gene: TRBD1
j_gene: TRBJ2-5
v_gene: TRBV2
CDR3aa: ASSDPTGGVETQY

d_gene: -
j_gene: TRBJ2-5
v_gene: TRBV6-5
CDR3aa: ASNAGSYQETQY

d_gene: -
j_gene: TRBJ1-5
v_gene: TRBV13
CDR3aa: ASSLAGQHQPQH

d_gene: -
j_gene: TRBJ1-4
v_gene: TRBV5-1
CDR3aa: ASSLAGGALF

d_gene: -
j_gene: TRBJ1-1
v_gene: TRBV25-1
CDR3aa: ASSVGQYMNTEAF

d_gene: -
j_gene: TRBJ2-1
v_gene: TRBV23-1
CDR3aa: ASSPPGVYNEQF

d_gene: -
j_gene: TRBJ2-2
v_gene: TRBV6-4
CDR3aa: ASSDGDTGELF

d_gene: TRBD1
j_gene: TRBJ2-7
v_gene: TRBV30
CDR3aa: AWRTGALAYEQY

d_gene: -
j_gene: TRBJ2-1
v_gene: TRBV4-2
CDR3aa: ASSQDVGGYNEQF

d_gene: -
j_gene: TRBJ2-7
v_gene: TRBV27
CDR3aa: ASSFRGSREQY

d_gene: -
j_gene: TRBJ2-2
v_gene: TRBV19
CDR3aa: ASSIVPGAMSGELF

d_gene: -
j_gene: TRBJ2-4
v_gene: TRBV30
CDR3aa: AWSVNRVDIQY

d_gene: -
j_gene: TRBJ2-1
v_gene: TRBV10-3
CDR3aa: ATEDGSSYNEQF

d_gene: -
j_gene: TRBJ2-1
v_gene: TRBV7-3
CDR3aa: ASSLSGQGINYNEQF

d_gene: TRBD1
j_gene: TRBJ2-7
v_gene: TRBV6-6
CDR3aa: ASSAGTGGYEQY